One and the same sample provided the 24 T cell receptor beta chains below, sequenced in a study of CD8+ T cells in alopecia areata. Extracted RNA was reverse transcribed into cDNA, the sequencing template. The table came from immunoSEQ multiplex PCR; TCRdb's copy has only in-frame clones and leaves some out. Among some 130,000 clones listed, about 46% were seen once. The starting material was CD8+ T cells sorted from blood, obtained at week 0. Source of these receptors: a human donor with alopecia areata.

This clone appeared a few times. The V and J genes are TRBV27 and TRBJ2-1, with 9 positions matching TRBD1. The junction had 3 bases not matched to a gene; V was cut back by 6 bases and J by 6 bases. CDR1 and CDR2 (germline): MNHEY, SMNVEV (reference sequence). The CDR3 consists of 13 residues. CDR3 bases: TGTGCCAGCAGCAAGGACAGGGGCAATGAGCAGTTCTTC. Protein: CASSKDRGNEQFF.

The chain links TRBV4-1 to TRBJ2-5, with D possibly TRBD1 on 5 matching bases. This CDR3 is built from 13 residues. Germline loops: CDR1 MGHRA, CDR2 YSYEKL. Trimming stripped 2 bases from V and 5 bases from J, with 9 bases between. The CDR3 DNA reads TGCGCCAGCAGCCAACAGGGCTCCGAGACCCAGTACTTC. This translates into CASSQQGSETQYF.

V usage is TRBV4-1 and J usage is TRBJ2-7; 10 bases are a match to TRBD1. This CDR3 region has 15 residues. From germline, CDR1 is MGHRA and CDR2 YSYEKL. V shed 6 bases and J 3 bases; nucleotides not matched to a gene: 8. As DNA, the CDR3 is TGCGCCAGCAGTCGTACCGGGACAGGGGACTACGAGCAGTACTTC. Its protein product is CASSRTGTGDYEQYF.

The chain is built from TRBV2 and TRBJ2-4; D is possibly TRBD1 or TRBD2 (5 bases each). The V gene's germline CDR1 is SNHLY and CDR2 FYNNEI. The CDR3 contains 17 residues. V was pared by 1 base and J by 3 bases, with 16 bases between. Here the CDR3 DNA reads TGTGCCAGCAGTGAAGGCCGGGACGGAATGGGCAAAAACATTCAGTACTTC. It yields the protein CASSEGRDGMGKNIQYF.

This clone was counted a few times. This chain's CDR3 is CASSLRGSYEQYF. CDR3 nucleotides: TGTGCCAGCAGCTTGCGGGGCAGCTACGAGCAGTACTTC. The gene calls are TRBV13 and TRBJ2-7; D is possibly TRBD2 (6 bases). This CDR3 region has 13 residues. Germline values: CDR1 PRHDT, CDR2 FYEKMQ (reference sequence). V was pared by 3 bases and J by 3 bases, with 9 bases between.

This clone was found a few times. This chain uses TRBV6-6 with TRBJ1-1; D ambiguous. Trimming removed 2 bases from V and 4 bases from J, with 8 bases in between. Germline V lookup: CDR1 MNHNY, CDR2 SVGAGI (reference sequence). This CDR3 has 13 amino acids. As DNA, the CDR3 is TGTGCCAGCAGTTACGATAGGGTCACTGAAGCTTTCTTT. Its translation is CASSYDRVTEAFF.

The V call is TRBV4-2, the J call TRBJ1-2, with 10 positions matching TRBD1. The V and J ends lost 4 bases and 5 bases, in that order; junction bases with no gene match: 7. This CDR3 has 15 amino acids. From germline, CDR1 is LGHNA and CDR2 YNFKEQ. The CDR3 protein is CASSPGTGVEYGYTF. The CDR3 DNA sequence: TGTGCCAGCAGCCCAGGGACAGGGGTGGAGTATGGCTACACCTTC.

This chain connects TRBV6-5 to TRBJ1-1; D is undetermined. The CDR3 extends over 13 amino acids. V was pared by 5 bases and J by 6 bases, with 13 bases between. Germline V gene data show CDR1 as MNHEY and CDR2 as SVGAGI. CDR3 residues: CASSRPAYSEAFF. In DNA form, the CDR3 reads TGTGCCAGCAGTCGACCGGCCTATTCTGAAGCTTTCTTT.

The chain joins TRBV4-1 to TRBJ1-1, with D unclear. Trimming removed 2 bases from V and 3 bases from J, with 13 bases in between. Per the germline V gene, CDR1 is MGHRA and CDR2 is YSYEKL. The CDR3 covers 15 residues. The CDR3 is CASSQTAERHTEAFF. DNA for the CDR3: TGCGCCAGCAGCCAAACGGCGGAGCGACACACTGAAGCTTTCTTT.

The CDR3 protein is CAWSPGIEAFF. The DNA for the CDR3 is TGTGCCTGGAGTCCAGGGATTGAAGCTTTCTTT. The chain uses TRBV30 and TRBJ1-1; maybe TRBD1 (5 bases). The CDR3 has 11 amino acids. Trimming removed 2 bases from V and 7 bases from J, with 8 bases in between. Germline V lookup: CDR1 GTSNPN, CDR2 SVGIG (reference sequence).

The genes are TRBV6-5 and TRBJ2-7; TRBD1 aligns across 7 bases. The CDR3 extends over 14 amino acids. V dropped 5 bases and J dropped 0; count of bases not matched to a gene: 4. Germline-derived CDR1 and CDR2 are MNHEY and SVGAGI. The CDR3 protein is CASSTDRDSYEQYF. The CDR3 region has the DNA TGTGCCAGCAGTACCGACAGGGACTCCTACGAGCAGTACTTC.

The chain recombines TRBV2 with TRBJ2-1, with D perhaps matching TRBD1 (6 bases). With 6 bases removed from V and 9 bases from J, the gap between germline ends came to 12 bases. Germline V gives CDR1 SNHLY, CDR2 FYNNEI. CDR3 length: 12 amino acids. The CDR3 nucleotides read TGTGCCAGCAGGCCCGACAGGCTTGAGCAGTTCTTC. This gives the protein CASRPDRLEQFF. Complete variable domain (other parts from reference TRBV2 and TRBJ2-1): EPEVTQTPSHQVTQMGQEVILRCVPISNHLYFYWYRQILGQKVEFLVSFYNNEISEKSEIFDDQFSVERPDGSNFTLKIRSTKLEDSAMYFCASRPDRLEQFFGPGTRLTVL.

This clone showed up just a few times. The chain has TRBV27 and TRBJ1-2, with 9 positions matching TRBD1. J lost 5 bases, V lost 5 bases, and 9 bases had no gene match. CDR3 length: 15 residues. Germline values: CDR1 MNHEY, CDR2 SMNVEV (reference sequence). This CDR3 is CASSGTGGAPYGYTF. CDR3 sequence (DNA): TGTGCCAGCAGTGGCACAGGGGGCGCGCCTTATGGCTACACCTTC.

The chain links TRBV13 to TRBJ2-7; 14 bases are shared with TRBD2. The germline V gene has CDR1 PRHDT and CDR2 FYEKMQ (reference sequence). Unmatched junction bases numbered 6, after V lost 5 bases and J lost 0 bases. CDR3 size: 17 residues. The CDR3 sequence: CASSLGLAGGLSYEQYF. CDR3 nucleotide sequence: TGTGCCAGCAGCCTCGGACTAGCGGGGGGTCTCTCCTACGAGCAGTACTTC.

The chain uses TRBV12-5 and TRBJ2-3, with 9 bases fitting TRBD1. The V and J ends lost 5 bases and 3 bases, in that order; junction bases with no gene match: 3. Germline values: CDR1 LGHNT, CDR2 FRNRAP. The CDR3 sequence is 14 residues long. The CDR3 protein is CASGGTGITDTQYF. CDR3 nucleotide sequence: TGTGCTAGTGGTGGGACAGGGATAACAGATACGCAGTATTTT.

This clone has ten or more counts. At one boundary the junction diverges from the germline segment, which might be a read error. The chain joins TRBV15 to TRBJ2-7; 8 positions match TRBD1. Germline CDR1 and CDR2: LNHNV and YYDKDF (reference sequence). There are 14 residues in the CDR3. The CDR3 is CATSSVRDRLATDF. The CDR3 DNA follows: TGTGCCACCAGCAGTGTCCGGGACAGGCTGGCGACAGACTTC.

The sample holds a few counts of this clone. This chain joins TRBV14 and TRBJ1-1, with D unclear. Germline V gene lookup returns CDR1 SGHDN and CDR2 FVKESK. The CDR3 length is 17 residues. Trimming removed 0 bases at V and 1 base at J, with 15 bases between. The CDR3: CASSQDLIGGGNTEAFF. CDR3 nucleotide sequence: TGTGCCAGCAGCCAAGATCTAATCGGCGGAGGGAACACTGAAGCTTTCTTT.

The chain carries TRBV29-1 and TRBJ2-5, with D perhaps being TRBD1 or TRBD2 (5 bases each). The CDR3 covers 12 residues. Germline V gives CDR1 SQVTM, CDR2 ANQGSEA. V dropped 4 bases and J dropped 3 bases, with 9 bases sitting between them. CDR3 sequence: CSVVRGEETQYF. The CDR3 bases are TGCAGCGTTGTGAGGGGAGAAGAGACCCAGTACTTC.

This clone has just one count. The chain joins TRBV23-1 to TRBJ1-2, with a possible D match to TRBD1 (5 bases). TRBV23-1 is an open reading frame whose function is uncertain. This CDR3 is 15 amino acids long. With 0 bases removed from V and 6 bases from J, the gap between germline ends came to 14 bases. Here the CDR3 DNA reads TGCGCCAGCAGTCAATCAGGGGCGAAGGGTGATGGCTACACCTTC. This encodes CASSQSGAKGDGYTF.

V is TRBV29-1 and J is TRBJ2-2; TRBD1 matches at 9 bases. The V segment lost 3 bases and the J segment 4 bases; nucleotides outside the gene matches: 9. Germline V gene sequence: CDR1 SQVTM, CDR2 ANQGSEA. The CDR3 spans 16 residues. The CDR3 loop reads CSVDGGGTGSTGELFF. The CDR3 DNA reads TGCAGCGTTGACGGGGGCGGGACAGGGTCCACCGGGGAGCTGTTTTTT.

This clone was detected a few times. This chain uses TRBV27 with TRBJ2-5; D not certain. The CDR3 runs 12 residues. The germline gives CDR1 MNHEY, CDR2 SMNVEV (reference sequence). Trimming left V 4 bases short and J 6 bases short, with 9 bases between. CDR3 DNA sequence: TGTGCCAGCAGTTCTGTAGGAAAGACCCAGTACTTC. This gives the protein CASSSVGKTQYF.

J is TRBJ2-5 and V is TRBV25-1; D is unresolved. Trimming cost V 2 bases and J 5 bases, with 9 bases left between them. The germline CDR1 and CDR2 sequences are MGHDK and SYGVNS. The CDR3 is made up of 13 amino acids. The CDR3 spells CASSEGLFETQYF. The CDR3 DNA reads TGTGCCAGCAGTGAAGGCCTATTCGAGACCCAGTACTTC.

This clone was detected only a few times. The V call is TRBV6-6, the J call TRBJ1-1; D not resolved. Trimming cost V 7 bases and J 0 bases, with 3 bases left between them. From germline, CDR1 is MNHNY and CDR2 SVGAGI (reference sequence). This CDR3 is 11 amino acids long. The CDR3 coding sequence is TGTGCCAGCACAGTGAACACTGAAGCTTTCTTT. Protein product: CASTVNTEAFF.

The chain recombines TRBV7-2 with TRBJ2-7, with 8 bases lining up with TRBD2. This CDR3 comprises 14 residues. CDR1 SGHTA and CDR2 FQGNSA come from the germline V gene. V shed 5 bases and J 6 bases; nucleotides not matched to a gene: 9. CDR3 nucleotide sequence: TGTGCCAGCAGCCCCAGGGTAGCGGGGACCGAGCAGTACTTC. It specifies CASSPRVAGTEQYF.